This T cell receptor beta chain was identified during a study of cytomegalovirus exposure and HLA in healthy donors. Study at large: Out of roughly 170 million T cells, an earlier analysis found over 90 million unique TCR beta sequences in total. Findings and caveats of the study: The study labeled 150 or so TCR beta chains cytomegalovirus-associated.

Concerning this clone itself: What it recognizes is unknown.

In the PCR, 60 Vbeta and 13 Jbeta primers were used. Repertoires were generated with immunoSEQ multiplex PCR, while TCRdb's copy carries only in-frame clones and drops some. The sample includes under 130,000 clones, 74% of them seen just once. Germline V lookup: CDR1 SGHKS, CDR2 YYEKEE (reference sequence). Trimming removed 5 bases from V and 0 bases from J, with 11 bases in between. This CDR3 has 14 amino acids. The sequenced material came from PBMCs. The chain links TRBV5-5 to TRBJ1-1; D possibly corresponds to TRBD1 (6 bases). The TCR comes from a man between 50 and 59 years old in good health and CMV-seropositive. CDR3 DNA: TGTGCCAGCAGTTCCGACAGGTTGAACACTGAAGCTTTCTTT. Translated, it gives CASSSDRLNTEAFF.